Listed below are T cell receptor beta chains from one sample, sequenced in a study of shared clonotypes between healthy human individuals. TCRdb's copy holds only in-frame clones and misses some; the assay was immunoSEQ multiplex PCR. The sample lists 2 million to 2.5 million clones; approximately 96% were seen once. Sequencing was performed on naive CD4+ T cells sorted from blood. The receptors come from a man aged 18 to 35 in good health. The CDR3 runs from the conserved cysteine through the conserved F or W. Fields, in order: V gene, D gene, clone size, J gene, CDR3 protein, CDR3 DNA. D genes are given only for firm matches. Clone size appears in some rows only: once, few, many, or a class for an expanded clone.

V: TRBV28; D: TRBD2; size: NA; J: TRBJ2-3; CDR3: CASSPYKAGGVTDTQYF; DNA: TGTGCCAGCAGTCCTTATAAAGCGGGGGGGGTCACAGATACGCAGTATTTT
V: TRBV5-1; D: NA; size: NA; J: TRBJ2-3; CDR3: CASSLVGQARTDTQYF; DNA: TGCGCCAGCAGCTTGGTAGGGCAGGCGCGCACAGATACGCAGTATTTT
V: TRBV5-1; D: TRBD1; size: NA; J: TRBJ2-4; CDR3: CASSLEGTDKNIQYF; DNA: TGCGCCAGCAGCTTGGAGGGGACAGACAAAAACATTCAGTACTTC
V: TRBV10-3; D: NA; size: NA; J: TRBJ2-1; CDR3: CAISEIVLQREQFF; DNA: TGTGCCATCAGTGAGATCGTCCTACAAAGAGAGCAGTTCTTC
V: TRBV18; D: TRBD1; size: NA; J: TRBJ1-1; CDR3: CASSPRQGTGTEAFF; DNA: TGTGCCAGCTCACCCAGACAGGGGACAGGCACTGAAGCTTTCTTT
V: TRBV2; D: NA; size: NA; J: TRBJ1-4; CDR3: CASNLRVLVRKTATNEKLFF; DNA: TGTGCCAGCAATCTCAGGGTTTTAGTTCGGAAGACTGCAACTAATGAAAAACTGTTTTTT
V: TRBV7-8; D: NA; size: NA; J: TRBJ1-1; CDR3: CASSLALRTEAFF; DNA: TGTGCCAGCAGCTTAGCGTTGAGGACTGAAGCTTTCTTT
V: TRBV5-1; D: NA; size: NA; J: TRBJ1-5; CDR3: CASSLATSNLQVPISNQPQHF; DNA: TGCGCCAGCAGCTTGGCTACCAGCAACCTACAGGTTCCCATTAGCAATCAGCCCCAGCATTTT
V: TRBV27; D: NA; size: NA; J: TRBJ2-7; CDR3: CASSSLSSYEQYF; DNA: TGTGCCAGCAGTTCCTTGAGCTCCTACGAGCAGTACTTC
V: TRBV5-4; D: NA; size: NA; J: TRBJ2-1; CDR3: CATKQRSRSYNEQFF; DNA: TGTGCCACCAAACAGCGGAGTCGCTCCTACAATGAGCAGTTCTTC
V: TRBV6-5; D: TRBD1; size: NA; J: TRBJ2-5; CDR3: CASREGQGVIETQYF; DNA: TGTGCCAGCAGGGAGGGACAGGGGGTGATCGAGACCCAGTACTTC
V: TRBV6-5; D: TRBD1; size: NA; J: TRBJ1-1; CDR3: CASSSGQPNTEAFF; DNA: TGTGCCAGCAGTTCGGGACAGCCGAACACTGAAGCTTTCTTT
V: TRBV30; D: NA; size: NA; J: TRBJ2-7; CDR3: CAWSGRGRSYEQYF; DNA: TGTGCCTGGAGTGGCAGGGGGAGGTCCTACGAGCAGTACTTC
V: TRBV5-1; D: NA; size: NA; J: TRBJ1-3; CDR3: CASGKGSSGNTIYF; DNA: TGCGCCAGCGGGAAGGGGAGCTCTGGAAACACCATATATTTT
V: TRBV7-2; D: TRBD2; size: NA; J: TRBJ2-4; CDR3: CASSSGLAGGQNIQYF; DNA: TGTGCCAGCAGCTCTGGACTAGCGGGAGGCCAAAACATTCAGTACTTC
V: TRBV18; D: TRBD2; size: NA; J: TRBJ2-1; CDR3: CASSPPSGTSDEQFF; DNA: TGTGCCAGCTCACCACCCAGCGGGACCAGTGATGAGCAGTTCTTC
V: TRBV5-1; D: NA; size: NA; J: TRBJ1-5; CDR3: CASSLGGVGQPQHF; DNA: TGCGCCAGCAGCTTGGGTGGAGTAGGTCAGCCCCAGCATTTT
V: TRBV5-1; D: TRBD1; size: NA; J: TRBJ1-6; CDR3: CASSPTETGGFYNSPLHF; DNA: TGCGCCAGCAGCCCCACCGAGACAGGGGGCTTCTATAATTCACCCCTCCACTTT
V: TRBV5-4; D: TRBD1; size: NA; J: TRBJ1-2; CDR3: CASSAQGRYTF; DNA: TGTGCCAGCAGCGCACAGGGGCGCTACACCTTC
V: TRBV6-5; D: TRBD1; size: NA; J: TRBJ2-7; CDR3: CASRPSGTGVVEQYF; DNA: TGTGCCAGCCGCCCTTCCGGGACAGGGGTTGTCGAGCAGTACTTC
V: TRBV4-1; D: TRBD2; size: NA; J: TRBJ2-5; CDR3: CASSQGGAGGPEETQYF; DNA: TGCGCCAGCAGCCAGGGGGGAGCGGGGGGGCCTGAAGAGACCCAGTACTTC
V: TRBV27; D: NA; size: NA; J: TRBJ1-1; CDR3: CASRFRWNTEAFF; DNA: TGTGCCAGCAGGTTTAGATGGAACACTGAAGCTTTCTTT
V: TRBV30; D: TRBD2; size: NA; J: TRBJ2-5; CDR3: CAWRLASGGAETQYF; DNA: TGTGCCTGGAGGTTGGCTAGCGGGGGGGCAGAGACCCAGTACTTC
V: TRBV7-2; D: TRBD1; size: NA; J: TRBJ1-6; CDR3: CASSFRDSTNSPLHF; DNA: TGTGCCAGCAGCTTCCGGGACAGCACGAATTCACCCCTCCACTTT
V: TRBV10-2; D: TRBD2; size: once; J: TRBJ2-5; CDR3: CASSEVGSGGKETQYF; DNA: TGCGCCAGCAGTGAAGTCGGTAGCGGGGGAAAAGAGACCCAGTACTTC
V: TRBV10-1; D: NA; size: few; J: TRBJ1-2; CDR3: CASSDASIRSDGYTF; DNA: TGCGCCAGCAGTGATGCTTCGATCAGGTCGGATGGCTACACCTTC
V: TRBV5-4; D: TRBD1; size: NA; J: TRBJ2-7; CDR3: CASSLAGQGAYEQYF; DNA: TGTGCCAGCAGCTTGGCAGGACAGGGAGCCTACGAGCAGTACTTC
V: TRBV19; D: NA; size: NA; J: TRBJ1-5; CDR3: CASSEASGPQVPQHF; DNA: TGTGCCAGTAGTGAGGCCTCAGGGCCCCAGGTGCCCCAGCATTTT
V: TRBV4-3; D: NA; size: NA; J: TRBJ1-3; CDR3: CASSQLPTRAGNTIYF; DNA: TGCGCCAGCAGCCAACTCCCCACCAGGGCGGGGAACACCATATATTTT
V: TRBV6-6; D: TRBD1; size: NA; J: TRBJ1-3; CDR3: CASRGGTANTIYF; DNA: TGTGCCAGCAGGGGGGGGACAGCAAACACCATATATTTT
V: TRBV10-3; D: TRBD1; size: NA; J: TRBJ2-7; CDR3: CAISGTEAYEQYF; DNA: TGTGCCATCAGCGGGACAGAGGCCTACGAGCAGTACTTC
V: TRBV7-9; D: NA; size: NA; J: TRBJ1-3; CDR3: CASSLDGNTIYF; DNA: TGTGCCAGCAGCTTGGATGGAAACACCATATATTTT
V: TRBV10-3; D: NA; size: NA; J: TRBJ2-1; CDR3: CAISESGSSYNEQFF; DNA: TGTGCCATCAGTGAGTCAGGGAGCTCCTACAATGAGCAGTTCTTC
V: TRBV10-3; D: TRBD2; size: NA; J: TRBJ2-5; CDR3: CAISESRPGLVAETQYF; DNA: TGTGCCATCAGTGAGTCCCGACCGGGACTAGTAGCAGAGACCCAGTACTTC
V: TRBV18; D: NA; size: NA; J: TRBJ2-4; CDR3: CASSLTAAKNIQYF; DNA: TGTGCCAGCTCCTTGACAGCCGCCAAAAACATTCAGTACTTC